This T cell receptor (beta chain) was obtained from a study of cytomegalovirus exposure and HLA in healthy donors. Background on the study: The 95 million to 120 million unique TCR beta sequences, from 150 million to 200 million T cells, were found by an earlier analysis.

J lost 5 bases, V lost 2 bases, and 11 bases had no gene match. In germline, CDR1 is SGHRS, CDR2 YFSETQ. The CDR3 contains 17 residues. Primers for the PCR totalled 60 Vbeta and 13 Jbeta. Profiling relied on immunoSEQ multiplex PCR, and the TCRdb table lists in-frame clones only, not all of them. The sample yields under 200,000 clones, over 75% seen once. This clonotype was sampled from a man aged 50 to 59 in good health and CMV-seropositive. V and J are TRBV5-1 and TRBJ2-1, with 9 bases aligning to TRBD1. Input material: PBMCs. The CDR3 loop reads CASSFGPGTGSDNEQFF. For the CDR3, the DNA is TGCGCCAGCAGCTTTGGACCTGGGACAGGGTCCGACAATGAGCAGTTCTTC.